The T cell receptor (beta chain) under discussion was sequenced for a study of T-cell memory formation after mild COVID-19. Looking at the study overall: TCR clusters largely stayed donor specific.

Study results and caveats: Clones that got smaller from day 15 to 85 had even CD4/CD8, while clones growing later tipped toward CD4+. Among clones peaking at day 37 in the second wave, SARS-CoV-2 specificity remained unconfirmed.

The V gene lost 6 bases and the J gene lost 2 bases, with 13 bases spanning the gap. The CDR3 consists of 14 residues. TCRdb used MiXCR to reprocess the 5' RACE reads, holding one entry per CDR3 protein. The data contain approximately 260,000 distinct CDR3 sequences, about 17% of them singletons. Only a few counts were recorded for this clonotype. Its cognate antigen is unknown. The genes are TRBV12-3 or TRBV12-4 and TRBJ2-5, with no clear D. Material for sequencing was PBMCs or a T cell subset sorted from them (not recorded which). This receptor was identified in a man between 18 and 35 years old who had mild COVID-19 (a few samples of this study predate the infection). Cell type and time point are not known. The CDR3 region has the DNA TGTGCCAGCAGCCAACCGGACCGACAAGAGACCCAGTACTTC. It yields the protein CASSQPDRQETQYF.